The 25 T cell receptor beta chains listed next were all sequenced from one sample in a study of blood T cells in healthy people across ages. A second PCR of about 7 to 12 cycles used a sample-barcoded 5' primer and a J-beta primer mix. MiXCR, run by TCRdb on the 5' RACE reads, gives a single entry per CDR3 protein. The repertoire holds under 850,000 distinct CDR3 sequences, with roughly 34% as singletons. The source material was blood. These receptors came from a man younger than 30 in good health.

This clonotype was picked up many times. The rearrangement joins TRBV4-2 to TRBJ2-1; TRBD2 is a possible D gene (6 bases). Germline CDR1 LGHNA, CDR2 YNFKEQ. The CDR3 runs 17 residues. Trimming removed 0 bases from V and 0 bases from J, with 12 bases in between. The CDR3 DNA sequence: TGTGCCAGCAGCCAAGATTATGCGGGGAGCTCCTACAATGAGCAGTTCTTC. Translation gives CASSQDYAGSSYNEQFF.

This rearrangement joins TRBV5-1 to TRBJ1-1, with D maybe TRBD1 (5 bases). CDR3 length: 18 amino acids. V was pared by 4 bases and J by 0 bases, with 22 bases between. Germline V gives CDR1 SGHRS, CDR2 YFSETQ. As DNA, the CDR3 is TGCGCCAGCAGCCCACAGTCCTATCTACAGGTTGTGAACACTGAAGCTTTCTTT. Amino acid sequence: CASSPQSYLQVVNTEAFF.

The V and J genes are TRBV25-1 and TRBJ1-1; D remains unclear. CDR3 length: 11 amino acids. Per the germline V gene, CDR1 is MGHDK and CDR2 is SYGVNS. V gave up 2 bases and J gave up 9 bases, with 7 bases separating them. CDR3 region: CASSETNQAFF. DNA for the CDR3: TGTGCCAGCAGTGAAACGAACCAAGCTTTCTTT.

The rearrangement links TRBV11-1 to TRBJ2-5, with 9 bases fitting TRBD1. V was pared by 6 bases and J by 8 bases, with 10 bases of the junction left unmatched. Germline V gives CDR1 SGHAT, CDR2 FQDESV (reference sequence). This CDR3 is 14 amino acids long. The CDR3 loop reads CASSIPGTGSTQYF. The CDR3 bases are TGTGCCAGCAGTATTCCAGGGACAGGGTCAACCCAGTACTTC. Together with reference TRBV11-1 and TRBJ2-5, the CDR3 gives the full variable domain: EAEVAQSPRYKITEKSQAVAFWCDPISGHATLYWYRQILGQGPELLVQFQDESVVDDSQLPKDRFSAERLKGVDSTLKIQPAELGDSAMYLCASSIPGTGSTQYFGPGTRLLVL.

The V gene is TRBV7-9, the J gene TRBJ2-5; D not certain. The CDR3 spans 14 residues. Trimming shortened V by 3 bases and J by 0 bases, and 8 bases separated the two germline ends. Germline V gene sequence: CDR1 SEHNR, CDR2 FQNEAQ (reference sequence). CDR3 sequence (DNA): TGTGCCAGCAGCTTCCCCAAGTACCAAGAGACCCAGTACTTC. Translation gives CASSFPKYQETQYF.

Concerning this clonotype: A much more abundant neighbour one base away suggests this may be a read error. The rearrangement links TRBV10-3 to TRBJ2-3, with 12 bases matching TRBD2. The CDR3 has 16 residues. The J segment lost 5 bases and the V segment lost 4 bases, leaving 7 bases of the junction unmatched. The V gene's germline CDR1 is ENHRY and CDR2 SYGVKD. CDR3 in amino acids: CAISVTSGRPRDTQYF. The CDR3 region has the DNA TGTGCCATCAGTGTAACTAGCGGGAGGCCACGAGATACGCAGTATTTT.

The rearrangement uses TRBV11-1 and TRBJ2-3, with D perhaps TRBD1 (5 bases). CDR3 size: 14 residues. V was pared by 4 bases and J by 1 base, with 9 bases between. Germline V gives CDR1 SGHAT, CDR2 FQDESV (reference sequence). CDR3 DNA sequence: TGTGCCAGCAGCTGGGGCCGGGGCACAGATACGCAGTATTTT. Encoded protein: CASSWGRGTDTQYF.

This clonotype has just a few counts. V is TRBV11-2 and J is TRBJ2-3, with TRBD2 matching 11 bases. Looked up from germline, CDR1 is SGHAT and CDR2 is FQNNGV. V shed 6 bases and J 2 bases; nucleotides not matched to a gene: 7. The CDR3 is 16 amino acids. Written as DNA, the CDR3 is TGTGCCAGCAGAAATAGCGGGGGGGGTAACACAGATACGCAGTATTTT. Translated, it gives CASRNSGGGNTDTQYF.

V is TRBV27 and J is TRBJ2-1; 9 nucleotides match TRBD2. The CDR3 totals 17 residues. The germline CDR1 and CDR2 sequences are MNHEY and SMNVEV (reference sequence). V was pared by 5 bases and J by 0 bases, with 8 bases of the junction left unmatched. CDR3 region: CASSTPASGASYNEQFF. The CDR3 DNA sequence: TGTGCCAGCAGTACTCCCGCTAGCGGGGCCTCCTACAATGAGCAGTTCTTC.

This clonotype was found many times. The gene calls are TRBV5-5 and TRBJ2-1; D may match TRBD1 or TRBD2 (5 bases each). This CDR3 spans 15 amino acids. Germline CDR1 reads SGHKS; CDR2 reads YYEKEE (reference sequence). Trimming pared 4 bases from V and 6 bases from J, leaving 17 bases between. The CDR3 DNA sequence: TGTGCCAGCAGCCATACACCCGGGGCAGTCAATGAGCAGTTCTTC. It translates to CASSHTPGAVNEQFF. Complete variable domain (other parts from reference TRBV5-5 and TRBJ2-1): DAGVTQSPTHLIKTRGQQVTLRCSPISGHKSVSWYQQVLGQGPQFIFQYYEKEERGRGNFPDRFSARQFPNYSSELNVNALLLGDSALYLCASSHTPGAVNEQFFGPGTRLTVL.

CDR3 region: CATSTLDRGPYNEQYF. The CDR3 bases are TGTGCCACCAGCACTCTCGACAGGGGGCCCTACAATGAGCAGTACTTC. This sequence joins TRBV15 and TRBJ2-1, with 10 nucleotides matching TRBD1. The J call is doubtful: the DNA matches TRBJ2-7 better. CDR1 LNHNV and CDR2 YYDKDF come from the germline V gene (reference sequence). The CDR3 has 16 residues.

Concerning this clonotype itself: The CDR3 end shows no conserved phenylalanine or tryptophan, and so a read error is likely. The V and J genes are TRBV7-2 and TRBJ2-3; 8 nucleotides match TRBD2. The CDR3 length is 16 residues. The germline gives CDR1 SGHTA, CDR2 FQGNSA. V lost 5 bases, J lost 4 bases, and 11 bases stayed unmatched. The CDR3, as DNA: TGTGCCAGCAGCCCGGGACTGGCGGGGGGTTCAGATACGCAGTATGTT. Translating it yields CASSPGLAGGSDTQYV.

This clonotype was seen repeatedly, ten times or more. The chain has TRBV12-3 or TRBV12-4 and TRBJ2-1; D uncertain. The length of the CDR3 is 15 residues. V was cut by 5 bases and J by 5 bases, with 16 bases left in between. The CDR3 region is CASSPTHLRDNEQFF. CDR3 nucleotide sequence: TGTGCCAGCAGTCCCACCCACCTTAGGGACAATGAGCAGTTCTTC.

The chain employs TRBV7-2 and TRBJ1-1; D is ambiguous. V lost 1 base and J lost 6, with 12 bases in between. This CDR3 has 14 residues. Germline V lookup: CDR1 SGHTA, CDR2 FQGNSA. This chain's CDR3 is CASSLVRVSPEAFF. In nucleotides, the CDR3 is TGTGCCAGCAGCTTAGTGCGGGTCAGCCCTGAAGCTTTCTTT.

Only a few counts were recorded for this clonotype. The chain employs TRBV6-5 and TRBJ1-1; D is ambiguous. The CDR3 sequence is 13 residues long. Germline loops: CDR1 MNHEY, CDR2 SVGAGI. With 2 bases removed from V and 3 bases from J, the gap between germline ends came to 7 bases. CDR3 in amino acids: CASSYTEYTEAFF. CDR3 sequence (DNA): TGTGCCAGCAGTTACACAGAGTACACTGAAGCTTTCTTT.

Only one count was recorded for this clonotype. The chain couples TRBV5-1 to TRBJ1-4, with D perhaps matching TRBD1 (5 bases). V shed 1 base and J shed 7 bases, with 14 bases lying between them. CDR1 is SGHRS and CDR2 is YFSETQ in the germline V gene. The CDR3 sequence is 15 residues long. CDR3 sequence reads: CASSLSVPGGEKLFF. The CDR3 DNA reads as TGCGCCAGCAGCTTGTCTGTCCCGGGGGGTGAAAAACTGTTTTTT.

This chain joins TRBV12-3 or TRBV12-4 and TRBJ1-2, with TRBD1 identical over 8 bases. J was trimmed by 7 bases and V by 1 base; bases with no gene match: 8. CDR3 length equals 15 residues. This chain's CDR3 is CASSLGIQGERGYTF. The CDR3 nucleotides read TGTGCCAGCAGTTTAGGGATACAGGGGGAGCGTGGCTACACCTTC.

There are many counts of this clonotype. The chain is built from TRBV5-1 and TRBJ1-1, with 9 bases lining up with TRBD1. The CDR3 spans 18 residues. V lost 0 bases, J lost 1 base, and 10 bases stayed unmatched. In germline, CDR1 is SGHRS, CDR2 YFSETQ. This CDR3 reads CASSLVPGTGKPNTEAFF. The CDR3 DNA follows: TGCGCCAGCAGCTTGGTCCCCGGGACAGGGAAACCGAACACTGAAGCTTTCTTT.

The chain carries TRBV21-1 and TRBJ1-4; whether TRBD1, the table's D call, matches the DNA was not checked. TRBV21-1 represents a pseudogene. The CDR3 length is 14 residues. The CDR3 spells CASSRGRDLEKLFF. Written as DNA, the CDR3 is TGTGCCAGCAGCAGGGGCAGGGACCTTGAAAAACTGTTTTTT.

This clonotype has only a few counts. The rearrangement joins TRBV7-9 to TRBJ2-1; the match to TRBD2 covers 14 bases. Trimming cost V 4 bases and J 3 bases; bases outside gene matches: 5. The CDR3 loop spans 17 amino acids. Per the germline V gene, CDR1 is SEHNR and CDR2 is FQNEAQ (reference sequence). Here the CDR3 DNA reads TGTGCCAGCAGCTCCGGGACTAGCGGGGGAGTCTACAATGAGCAGTTCTTC. The encoded protein is CASSSGTSGGVYNEQFF.

Worth noting for this clonotype: This may be a read error, as it is one base from a much larger clone. The chain has TRBV12-3 or TRBV12-4 and TRBJ1-2, with D tentatively TRBD1 (5 bases). This CDR3 has 14 residues. The chain's CDR3 is CASSLGGDDYGYIF. Here the CDR3 DNA reads TGTGCCAGCAGTTTGGGAGGGGACGATTATGGCTACATCTTC.

The V and J genes are TRBV29-1 and TRBJ2-1, with 9 bases that match TRBD1. The CDR3 runs to 17 residues. V lost 3 bases, J lost 6 bases, and 15 bases stayed unmatched. In germline, CDR1 is SQVTM, CDR2 ANQGSEA. The CDR3 nucleotides are TGCAGCGTTGATTGTTTTTGGACAGGGGAGGGTCCCAATGAGCAGTTCTTC. It specifies CSVDCFWTGEGPNEQFF.

On this clonotype: The missing conserved phenylalanine or tryptophan at the end of this CDR3 makes a read error likely. The rearrangement uses TRBV6-5 and TRBJ2-2; TRBD2 might be the D (5 bases). In germline, CDR1 is MNHEY, CDR2 SVGAGI. This CDR3 spans 15 amino acids. V was pared by 5 bases and J by 4 bases, with 14 bases between. The chain's CDR3 is CASSPPSRATGELFS. The DNA for the CDR3 is TGTGCCAGCAGTCCCCCCTCGCGGGCCACCGGGGAGCTGTTTTCT.

The V call is TRBV28, the J call TRBJ1-5; 10 nucleotides line up with TRBD1. Germline V gene data show CDR1 as MDHEN and CDR2 as SYDVKM. The CDR3 sequence is 15 residues long. Germline trimming cut 5 bases from V and 4 bases from J; bases unmatched to any gene: 5. The CDR3 DNA follows: TGTGCCAGCAGTAGCTCGGACAGGGGGAATCAGCCCCAGCATTTT. It is translated as CASSSSDRGNQPQHF.

This clonotype was observed a handful of times. The J gene is TRBJ2-5, the V gene TRBV12-5; no reliable D call. This CDR3 is 15 amino acids long. V was clipped by 7 bases and J by 4 bases, with 19 bases between them. CDR1 is LGHNT, CDR2 FRNRAP, per germline. CDR3 residues: CASEKSAAVGETQYF. CDR3 DNA: TGTGCTAGTGAAAAGTCGGCGGCGGTTGGAGAGACCCAGTACTTC.